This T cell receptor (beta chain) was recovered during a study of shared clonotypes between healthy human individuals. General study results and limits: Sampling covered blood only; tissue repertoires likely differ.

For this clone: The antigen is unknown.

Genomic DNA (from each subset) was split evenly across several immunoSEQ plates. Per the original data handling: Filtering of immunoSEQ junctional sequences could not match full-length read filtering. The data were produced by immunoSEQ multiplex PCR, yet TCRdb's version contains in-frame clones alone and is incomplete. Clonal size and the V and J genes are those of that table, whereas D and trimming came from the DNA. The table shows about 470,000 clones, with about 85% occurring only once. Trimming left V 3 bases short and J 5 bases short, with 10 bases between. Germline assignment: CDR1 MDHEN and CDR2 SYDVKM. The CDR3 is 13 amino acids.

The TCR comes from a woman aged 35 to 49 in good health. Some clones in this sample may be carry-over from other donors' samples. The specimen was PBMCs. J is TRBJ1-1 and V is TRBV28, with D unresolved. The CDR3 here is CASSLAEDTEAFF. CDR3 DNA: TGTGCCAGCAGTTTGGCCGAGGATACTGAAGCTTTCTTT.